This T cell receptor (beta chain) was sequenced during a study of spatial heterogeneity in lung cancer. Looking at the study overall: TCR and UMI combinations that were unique each appeared, on average, more than ten times in raw reads.

Every molecule of TCR cDNA had its own unique molecular identifier. Each CDR3 protein is one row after TCRdb ran MiXCR on the 5' RACE reads. The sample has about 38,000 distinct CDR3 sequences, around 5.5% seen once. The germline V gene has CDR1 SGHTS and CDR2 YDEGEE. The length of the CDR3 is 15 residues. Time point indicated: sample taken at primary tumor resection. Unsorted whole RNA from tumor, nontumor lung or frozen PBMC underwent sequencing. The donor group consisted of over 55 patients who had untreated, early-stage non-small cell lung cancer. This clonotype was picked up many times. One end of the junction is discordant with germline, which a read error may explain.

The clonotype originates from a female donor with early-stage non-small cell lung cancer. This specimen consisted of PBMCs, obtained at surgery. V gene TRBV5-8 combines with J gene TRBJ2-1; either TRBD1 or TRBD2 may supply D (6 bases each). The CDR3 here is CASRLVGGAYNEQFF. Here the CDR3 DNA reads TGTGCCAGCAGATTGGTGGGGGGCGCCTACAATGAGCAGTTCTTC.